The 23 T cell receptor beta chains below come from one sample, sequenced in a study of tumor-infiltrating lymphocytes in localized non-small cell lung cancer. Clones were read by immunoSEQ multiplex PCR, and TCRdb kept only the in-frame ones, dropping some. In the table there are about 16,000 clones, roughly four fifths of which are singletons. Sequenced input: lung tumor tissue. These receptors originate from a human donor with non-small cell lung cancer.

CDR3: CASSELDRDGEQYF. In DNA form, the CDR3 reads TGTGCCAGCAGCGAACTGGACAGGGACGGCGAGCAGTACTTC. This chain connects TRBV7-2 to TRBJ2-7; 8 nucleotides line up with TRBD1. CDR1 is SGHTA and CDR2 is FQGNSA in the germline V gene. V lost 5 bases to trimming and J lost 6 bases; unmatched junction nucleotides: 9. The CDR3 runs 14 residues.

The genes are TRBV4-3 and TRBJ1-1, with D possibly matching TRBD1 (6 bases). Germline CDR1 LGHNA, CDR2 YSLEER. The CDR3 sequence is 14 residues long. The ends were cut back, 1 base at V and 5 bases at J, with 11 bases in the middle. CDR3: CASSQVEGETEAFF. CDR3 sequence (DNA): TGCGCCAGCAGCCAAGTCGAGGGGGAAACTGAAGCTTTCTTT.

V usage is TRBV19 and J usage is TRBJ1-5; D remains unclear. The germline V gene has CDR1 LNHDA and CDR2 SQIVND (reference sequence). V lost 1 base and J lost 0, with 13 bases in between. The CDR3 has 17 residues. CDR3 nucleotides: TGTGCCAGTAGTATAGTCACACCCCTGTATAGCAATCAGCCCCAGCATTTT. The encoded protein is CASSIVTPLYSNQPQHF.

The V and J genes are TRBV4-1 and TRBJ1-2; D is uncertain. The germline V and J ends were trimmed by 2 bases and 2 bases, with 12 bases remaining between them. This CDR3 contains 15 residues. In germline, CDR1 is MGHRA, CDR2 YSYEKL. CDR3 nucleotides: TGCGCCAGCAGCCAACGGCAACTGGGGAACTATGGCTACACCTTC. It yields the protein CASSQRQLGNYGYTF.

This chain joins TRBV4-1 and TRBJ1-3; TRBD1 might be the D (6 bases). The germline CDR1 and CDR2 sequences are MGHRA and YSYEKL. This CDR3 spans 17 amino acids. Trimming left V 3 bases short and J 4 bases short, with 19 bases between. The CDR3 spells CASSHGDLTGRGNTIYF. CDR3 nucleotide sequence: TGCGCCAGCAGCCACGGTGACCTCACAGGGCGAGGAAACACCATATATTTT.

The genes are TRBV4-3 and TRBJ1-1; no clear D. This CDR3 is 18 amino acids long. The V and J ends lost 0 bases and 1 base respectively, with 18 bases between them. Germline values: CDR1 LGHNA, CDR2 YSLEER. In DNA form, the CDR3 reads TGCGCCAGCAGCCAAGATTACTTACGAGGTTCCCAGAACACTGAAGCTTTCTTT. Its protein product is CASSQDYLRGSQNTEAFF.

The chain joins TRBV10-1 to TRBJ2-2, with TRBD2 identical over 10 bases. Germline trimming cut 3 bases from V and 6 bases from J; bases unmatched to any gene: 7. The CDR3 sequence is 16 residues long. Germline-derived CDR1 and CDR2 are WNHNN and SYGVQD (reference sequence). DNA for the CDR3: TGCGCCAGCAGTGATTCATCGCTAGCGGGAGCCGGGGAGCTGTTTTTT. Its translation is CASSDSSLAGAGELFF.

The CDR3 here is CSVETGTNYGYTF. The CDR3 region has the DNA TGCAGCGTTGAAACGGGGACTAACTATGGCTACACCTTC. The V gene is TRBV29-1, the J gene TRBJ1-2; D unresolved. This CDR3 is 13 amino acids long. V dropped 2 bases and J dropped 0 bases, with 7 bases sitting between them. CDR1 is SQVTM, CDR2 ANQGSEA, per germline.

This clone was observed a few times. The genes are TRBV7-3 and TRBJ2-1; 7 positions match TRBD1. CDR1 SGHTA and CDR2 FQGTGA come from the germline V gene. The CDR3 totals 15 residues. The ends lost 0 bases at V and 8 bases at J; junction bases unmatched: 7. DNA of the CDR3: TGTGCCAGCAGCTTAACCAGGGGGACGATCGATGAGCAGTTCTTC. Protein sequence: CASSLTRGTIDEQFF. Together with reference TRBV7-3 and TRBJ2-1, the CDR3 gives the full variable domain: GAGVSQTPSNKVTEKGKYVELRCDPISGHTALYWYRQSLGQGPEFLIYFQGTGAADDSGLPNDRFFAVRPEGSVSTLKIQRTERGDSAVYLCASSLTRGTIDEQFFGPGTRLTVL.

The chain has TRBV7-2 and TRBJ2-5, with TRBD2 matching 11 bases. The germline CDR1 and CDR2 sequences are SGHTA and FQGNSA. With V trimmed by 6 bases and J by 5 bases, 8 bases remained unmatched. This CDR3 comprises 15 residues. CDR3 amino acids: CASRRLAGGGETQYF. The CDR3 DNA sequence: TGTGCCAGCAGGCGGCTAGCGGGAGGAGGGGAGACCCAGTACTTC.

The chain is built from TRBV18 and TRBJ1-4, with D possibly TRBD1 on 5 matching bases. The V end lost 6 bases, the J end lost 0 bases, and 11 bases lay between the germline ends. This CDR3 spans 15 amino acids. Germline-derived CDR1 and CDR2 are KGHSH and LQKENI. The CDR3 DNA reads TGTGCCAGCTCCCCAGGGTCCACAACTAATGAAAAACTGTTTTTT. Residues: CASSPGSTTNEKLFF.

The chain links TRBV2 to TRBJ2-1; 12 nucleotides agree with TRBD2. Trimming cost V 4 bases and J 3 bases; bases outside gene matches: 4. This CDR3 is built from 16 residues. CDR1 and CDR2 from the germline V gene are SNHLY and FYNNEI. CDR3 sequence: CASSGRLAGDYNEQFF. DNA for the CDR3: TGTGCCAGCAGTGGCCGACTAGCGGGAGACTACAATGAGCAGTTCTTC.

The CDR3: CAWRRGLVSAEQYF. DNA of the CDR3: TGTGCCTGGAGGCGGGGACTAGTAAGTGCCGAGCAGTACTTC. The chain has TRBV30 and TRBJ2-7; TRBD2 agrees at 8 bases. The CDR3 has 14 residues. The ends lost 3 bases at V and 6 bases at J; junction bases unmatched: 10. The germline V gene has CDR1 GTSNPN and CDR2 SVGIG (reference sequence).

The V call is TRBV30, the J call TRBJ1-2, with D perhaps matching TRBD1 (6 bases). Germline values: CDR1 GTSNPN, CDR2 SVGIG (reference sequence). Trimming took 3 bases from V and 4 from J, leaving 9 bases between them. The CDR3 contains 12 residues. DNA of the CDR3: TGTGCCTGGAGAAGGACAGCCTATGGCTACACCTTC. Its translation: CAWRRTAYGYTF. The full variable domain, its missing parts supplied by reference TRBV30 and TRBJ1-2, is SQTIHQWPATLVQPVGSPLSLECTVEGTSNPNLYWYRQAAGRGLQLLFYSVGIGQISSEVPQNLSASRPQDRQFILSSKKLLLSDSGFYLCAWRRTAYGYTFGSGTRLTVV.

V and J are TRBV2 and TRBJ1-2; no clear D. Per the germline V gene, CDR1 is SNHLY and CDR2 is FYNNEI. The CDR3 covers 12 residues. Trimming stripped 7 bases from V and 4 bases from J, with 10 bases between. The CDR3 here is CASNPPTYGYTF. The CDR3, as DNA: TGTGCCAGCAACCCCCCGACCTATGGCTACACCTTC.

The V and J genes are TRBV5-4 and TRBJ1-4; no clear D. V shed 0 bases and J shed 5 bases, with 5 bases lying between them. The CDR3 consists of 13 residues. CDR1 is SGHNT and CDR2 is YYREEE in the germline V gene (reference sequence). The CDR3 is CASSLGSNEKLFF. CDR3 in DNA: TGTGCCAGCAGCTTGGGGTCAAATGAAAAACTGTTTTTT.

This clone showed up just once. V and J are TRBV4-3 and TRBJ1-5; D perhaps matches TRBD1 (5 bases). This CDR3 contains 15 residues. The V gene's germline CDR1 is LGHNA and CDR2 YSLEER. Trimming took off 0 bases at V and 4 bases at J, with 10 bases between the two ends. The CDR3 DNA is TGCGCCAGCAGCCAAGATGAGGGGCAAAATCAGCCCCAGCATTTT. Residues: CASSQDEGQNQPQHF.

The rearrangement uses TRBV19 and TRBJ1-2; 9 nucleotides align to TRBD1. V was pared by 6 bases and J by 7 bases, with 12 bases of the junction left unmatched. CDR1 is LNHDA and CDR2 is SQIVND in the germline V gene (reference sequence). The CDR3 is 15 residues long. In DNA, the CDR3 is TGTGCCAGTAGCGTCCCCCGGGGACAGGGAAGTGGCTACACCTTC. Its protein is CASSVPRGQGSGYTF.

J is TRBJ2-1 and V is TRBV25-1; 7 nucleotides align to TRBD1. Germline V gene sequence: CDR1 MGHDK, CDR2 SYGVNS. CDR3 length: 12 residues. The J segment lost 7 bases and the V segment lost 7 bases, leaving 4 bases of the junction unmatched. The CDR3 spells CASTRGQNEQFF. CDR3 DNA sequence: TGTGCCAGCACTAGGGGGCAGAATGAGCAGTTCTTC. The full variable domain, completed using reference TRBV25-1 and TRBJ2-1, is EADIYQTPRYLVIGTGKKITLECSQTMGHDKMYWYQQDPGMELHLIHYSYGVNSTEKGDLSSESTVSRIRTEHFPLTLESARPSHTSQYLCASTRGQNEQFFGPGTRLTVL.

This chain links TRBV7-5 with TRBJ1-2; the D call of TRBD1 is as the table states it, not checked on the DNA. TRBV7-5 is labeled a pseudogene. This CDR3 has 18 residues. The CDR3 is CARRQKPVRQPATYGYTF. The CDR3 DNA reads TGTGCCAGAAGACAAAAACCGGTCCGACAGCCAGCGACCTATGGCTACACCTTC.

CDR3 DNA: TGTGCCAGCAGCTCCCGGGGCGGGAGAGGCAGCGGGGAGCTGTTTTTT. Translating gives CASSSRGGRGSGELFF. V is TRBV7-3 and J is TRBJ2-2; 7 nucleotides align to TRBD2. The ends lost 4 bases at V and 7 bases at J; junction bases unmatched: 12. This CDR3 has 16 residues. The germline gives CDR1 SGHTA, CDR2 FQGTGA.

There are a few counts of this clone. V gene TRBV9 combines with J gene TRBJ1-5, with a tentative D call TRBD1 (6 bases). This CDR3 spans 15 amino acids. CDR1 and CDR2 (germline): SGDLS, YYNGEE. The V and J ends lost 2 bases and 3 bases respectively, with 12 bases between them. CDR3 sequence reads: CASSVSGGPNQPQHF. The CDR3 bases are TGTGCCAGCAGCGTTAGTGGGGGGCCCAATCAGCCCCAGCATTTT.

The chain is built from TRBV7-2 and TRBJ1-3; D call uncertain. Trimming removed 0 bases at V and 0 bases at J, with 9 bases between. This CDR3 has 16 residues. Germline V gives CDR1 SGHTA, CDR2 FQGNSA. For the CDR3, the DNA is TGTGCCAGCAGCTTAGCGTCGGGTCGCTCTGGAAACACCATATATTTT. Translated, it gives CASSLASGRSGNTIYF.